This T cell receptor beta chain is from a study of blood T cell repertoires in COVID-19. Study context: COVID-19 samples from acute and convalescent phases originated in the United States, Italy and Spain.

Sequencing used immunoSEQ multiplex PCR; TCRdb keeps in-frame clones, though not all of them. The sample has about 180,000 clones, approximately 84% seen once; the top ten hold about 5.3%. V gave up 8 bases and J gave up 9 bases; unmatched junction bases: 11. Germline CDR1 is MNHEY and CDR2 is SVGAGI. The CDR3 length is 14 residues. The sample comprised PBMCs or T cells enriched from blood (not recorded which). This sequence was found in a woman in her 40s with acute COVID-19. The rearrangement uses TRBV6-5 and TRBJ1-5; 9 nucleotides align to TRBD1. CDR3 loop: CASATGGGLGPQHF. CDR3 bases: TGTGCCAGCGCTACAGGGGGCGGGCTTGGGCCCCAGCATTTT.